This T cell receptor beta chain was sequenced during a study of technical replicates of blood from a handful of donors. Trimming shortened V by 0 bases and J by 5 bases, and 8 bases separated the two germline ends. Germline V gene data show CDR1 as LGHNA and CDR2 as YNFKEQ. There are 13 residues in the CDR3. The method was immunoSEQ multiplex PCR; TCRdb's version includes in-frame clones alone and lacks a portion of them. The data hold approximately 15,000 clones, with 60% to 80% observed a single time. Sequences were obtained from PBMCs. V and J are TRBV4-2 and TRBJ2-7; D uncertain. The TCR comes from a human donor in good health. The CDR3 loop is CASSQDSTHEQYF. In DNA form, the CDR3 reads TGTGCCAGCAGCCAAGATAGCACCCACGAGCAGTACTTC.